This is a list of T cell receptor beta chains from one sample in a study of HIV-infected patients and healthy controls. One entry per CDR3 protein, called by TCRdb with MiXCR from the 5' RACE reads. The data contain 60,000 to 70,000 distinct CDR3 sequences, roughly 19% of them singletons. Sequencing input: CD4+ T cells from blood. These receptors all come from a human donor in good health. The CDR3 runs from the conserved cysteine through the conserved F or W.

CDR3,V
CASSRTGLGNIQYF,TRBV18
CATSREQGANTGELFF,TRBV15
CASSLNGYTEAFF,TRBV11-2
CASSLSRGDSYNSPLHF,TRBV7-2
CASSYAHVGGGANEQFF,TRBV6-6
CASSLAPGEVGEQYF,TRBV7-9
CASSPLGPQYF,TRBV2
CSVEPNLSTDTQYF,TRBV29-1
CASSLIVFSYNEQFF,TRBV5-1
CATSDAPSGNYGYTF,TRBV24-1
CASGPGVSSYNEQFF,TRBV11-2
CSASGTEAFF,TRBV29-1
CASRGSSLPSSYEQYF,TRBV7-9
CSVRVDPWDQPQHF,TRBV20-1
CASSLGGQGNSPLHF,TRBV9
CSARDVKVQETQYF,TRBV20-1
CASSSPDRGLLDSPLHF,TRBV6-6
CATSPGLAGAGETQYF,TRBV24-1
CASSLEADTRSQYF,TRBV5-6
CASSLGQQGTEAFF,TRBV5-1